This paragraph reports one TCR beta chain. Other DNA sequences within the sample encode an identical CDR3. This sample was taken from a study of blood T cell repertoires in COVID-19. Study details: The origin of the acute and convalescent COVID-19 samples was the United States, Italy and Spain.

Allocation to cohorts depended on clinical history reported by the participants. As originally analysed: Reference gene primers were amplified, and this amplification served to estimate nucleated cell counts. Clones were read by immunoSEQ multiplex PCR, and TCRdb kept only the in-frame ones, dropping some. V, J and clone size are those of that table, while D and trimming were read from the DNA. The top ten hold 5% to 7% of the sample, which has around 200,000 clones, around 86% seen once. V gave up 2 bases and J gave up 4 bases, with 5 bases separating them. Germline-derived CDR1 and CDR2 are LGHDT and YNNKEL (reference sequence). The length of the CDR3 is 12 residues.

The source material was PBMCs or T cells enriched from blood (not recorded which). The source is a man aged 40-50 years with acute COVID-19. The chain uses TRBV3-1 (or the pseudogene TRBV3-2) and TRBJ1-1; tentatively, D is TRBD1 (5 bases). The CDR3, as DNA: TGTGCCAGCAGCCAAACAGGCACTGAAGCTTTCTTT. It codes for CASSQTGTEAFF.